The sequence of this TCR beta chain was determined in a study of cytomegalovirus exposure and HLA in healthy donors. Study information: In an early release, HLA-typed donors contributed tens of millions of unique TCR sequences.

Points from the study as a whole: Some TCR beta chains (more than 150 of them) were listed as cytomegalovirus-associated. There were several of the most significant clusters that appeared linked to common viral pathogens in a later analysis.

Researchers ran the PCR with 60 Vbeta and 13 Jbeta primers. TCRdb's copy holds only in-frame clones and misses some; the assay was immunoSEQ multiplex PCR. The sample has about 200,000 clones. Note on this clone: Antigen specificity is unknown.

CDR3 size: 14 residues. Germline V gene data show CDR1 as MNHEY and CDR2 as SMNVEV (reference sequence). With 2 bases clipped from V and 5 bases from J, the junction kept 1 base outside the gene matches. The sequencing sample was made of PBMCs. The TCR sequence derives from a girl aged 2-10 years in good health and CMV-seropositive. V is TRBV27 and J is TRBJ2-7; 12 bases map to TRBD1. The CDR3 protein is CASSLGTGGHEQYF. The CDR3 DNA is TGTGCCAGCAGTTTAGGGACAGGGGGCCACGAGCAGTACTTC.